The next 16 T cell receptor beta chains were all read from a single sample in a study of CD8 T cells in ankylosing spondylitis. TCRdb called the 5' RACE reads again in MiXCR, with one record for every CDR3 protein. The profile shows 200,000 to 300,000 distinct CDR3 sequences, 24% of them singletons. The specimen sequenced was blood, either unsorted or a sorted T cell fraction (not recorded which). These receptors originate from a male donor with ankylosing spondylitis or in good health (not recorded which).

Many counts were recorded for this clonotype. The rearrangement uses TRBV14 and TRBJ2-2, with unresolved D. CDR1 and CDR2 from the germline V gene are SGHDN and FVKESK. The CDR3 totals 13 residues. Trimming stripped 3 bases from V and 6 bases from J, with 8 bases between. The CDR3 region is CASSQTLAGELFF. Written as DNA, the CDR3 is TGTGCCAGCAGCCAGACGCTAGCCGGGGAGCTGTTTTTT.

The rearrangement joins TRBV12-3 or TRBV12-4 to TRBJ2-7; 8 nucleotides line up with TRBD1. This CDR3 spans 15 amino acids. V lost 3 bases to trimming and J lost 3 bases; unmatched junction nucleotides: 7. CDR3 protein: CASSLVAGGFYEQYF. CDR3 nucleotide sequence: TGTGCCAGCAGTTTGGTGGCAGGGGGCTTCTACGAGCAGTACTTC.

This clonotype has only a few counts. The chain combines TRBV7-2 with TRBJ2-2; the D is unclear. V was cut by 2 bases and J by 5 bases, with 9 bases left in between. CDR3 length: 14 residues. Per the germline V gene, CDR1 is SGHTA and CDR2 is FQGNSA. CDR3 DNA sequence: TGTGCCAGCAGCTTACAGCTCGTAACCGGGGAGCTGTTTTTT. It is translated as CASSLQLVTGELFF.

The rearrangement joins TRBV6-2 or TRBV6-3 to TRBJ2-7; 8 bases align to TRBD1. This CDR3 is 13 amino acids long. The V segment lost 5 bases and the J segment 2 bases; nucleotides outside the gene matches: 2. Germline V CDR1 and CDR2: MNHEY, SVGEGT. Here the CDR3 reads CASSGTGTYEQYF. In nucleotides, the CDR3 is TGTGCCAGCAGTGGGACAGGTACCTACGAGCAGTACTTC.

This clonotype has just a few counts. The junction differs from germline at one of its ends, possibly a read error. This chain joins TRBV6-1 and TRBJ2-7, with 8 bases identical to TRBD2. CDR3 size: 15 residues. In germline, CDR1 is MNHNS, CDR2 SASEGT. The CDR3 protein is CASTELGLGAGEQYF. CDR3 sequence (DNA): TGTGCCAGCACTGAATTGGGACTAGGGGCCGGCGAGCAGTACTTC.

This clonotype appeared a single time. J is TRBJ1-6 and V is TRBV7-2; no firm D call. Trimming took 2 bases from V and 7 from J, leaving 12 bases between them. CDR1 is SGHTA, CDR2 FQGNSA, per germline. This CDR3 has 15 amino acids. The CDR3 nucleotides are TGTGCCAGCAGCTTATGGGGTATACGAAATTCACCCCTCCACTTT. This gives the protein CASSLWGIRNSPLHF.

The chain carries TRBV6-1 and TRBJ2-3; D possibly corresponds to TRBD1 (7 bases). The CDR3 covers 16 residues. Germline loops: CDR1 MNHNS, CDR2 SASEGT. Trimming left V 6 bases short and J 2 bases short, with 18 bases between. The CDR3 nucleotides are TGTGCCAGCAGGATGGTTCAGGGGGACTCCACAGATACGCAGTATTTT. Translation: CASRMVQGDSTDTQYF.

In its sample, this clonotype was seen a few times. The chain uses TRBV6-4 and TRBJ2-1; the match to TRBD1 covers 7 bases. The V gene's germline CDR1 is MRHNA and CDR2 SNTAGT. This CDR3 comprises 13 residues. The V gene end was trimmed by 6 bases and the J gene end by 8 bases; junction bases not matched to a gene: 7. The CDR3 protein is CASRRQGEDEQFF. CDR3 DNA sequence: TGTGCCAGCAGGAGACAGGGAGAAGATGAGCAGTTCTTC.

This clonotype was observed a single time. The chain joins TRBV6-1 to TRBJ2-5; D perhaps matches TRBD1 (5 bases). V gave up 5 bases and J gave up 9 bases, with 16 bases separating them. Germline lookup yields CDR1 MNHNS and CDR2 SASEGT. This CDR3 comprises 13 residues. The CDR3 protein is CASSRDSPWAQYF. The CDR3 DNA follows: TGTGCCAGCAGTAGAGACAGCCCCTGGGCCCAGTACTTC.

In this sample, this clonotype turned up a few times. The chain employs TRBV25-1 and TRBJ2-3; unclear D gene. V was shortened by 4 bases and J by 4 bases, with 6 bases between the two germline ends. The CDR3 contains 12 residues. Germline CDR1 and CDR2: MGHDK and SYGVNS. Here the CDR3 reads CASSVIADTQYF. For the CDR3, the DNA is TGTGCCAGCAGTGTAATCGCAGATACGCAGTATTTT.

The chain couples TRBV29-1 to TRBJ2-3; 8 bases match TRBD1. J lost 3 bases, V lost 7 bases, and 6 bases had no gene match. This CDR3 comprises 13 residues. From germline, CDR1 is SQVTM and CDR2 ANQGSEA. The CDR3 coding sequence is TGCAGCGAGGACAGGGTCAAAACAGATACGCAGTATTTT. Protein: CSEDRVKTDTQYF.

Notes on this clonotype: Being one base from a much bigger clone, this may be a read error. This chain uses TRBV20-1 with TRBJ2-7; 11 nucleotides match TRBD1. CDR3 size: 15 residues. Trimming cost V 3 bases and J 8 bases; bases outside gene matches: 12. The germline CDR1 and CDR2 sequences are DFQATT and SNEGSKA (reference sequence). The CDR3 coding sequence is TGCAGTGCTAGTGACCCCGGGACAGGGGGACTCAAGCAGTACTTC. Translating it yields CSASDPGTGGLKQYF.

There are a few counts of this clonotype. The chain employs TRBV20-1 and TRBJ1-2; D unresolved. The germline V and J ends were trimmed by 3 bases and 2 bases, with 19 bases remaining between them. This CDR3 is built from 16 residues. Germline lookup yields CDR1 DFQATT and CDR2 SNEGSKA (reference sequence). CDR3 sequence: CSARPSNRPLNYGYTF. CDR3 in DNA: TGCAGTGCTAGGCCATCCAACAGACCGTTAAACTATGGCTACACCTTC.

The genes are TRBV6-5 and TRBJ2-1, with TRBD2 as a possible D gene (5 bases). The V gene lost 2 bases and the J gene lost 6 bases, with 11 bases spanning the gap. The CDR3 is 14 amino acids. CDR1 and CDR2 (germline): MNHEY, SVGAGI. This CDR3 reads CASSYSGFANEQFF. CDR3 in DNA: TGTGCCAGCAGTTACAGCGGTTTCGCCAATGAGCAGTTCTTC.

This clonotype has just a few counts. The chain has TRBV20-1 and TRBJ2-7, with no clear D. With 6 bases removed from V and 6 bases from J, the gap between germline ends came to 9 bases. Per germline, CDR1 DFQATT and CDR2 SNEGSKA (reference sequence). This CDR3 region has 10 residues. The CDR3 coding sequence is TGCAGTGCCCCCGGGCCCGAGCAGTACTTC. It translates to CSAPGPEQYF.

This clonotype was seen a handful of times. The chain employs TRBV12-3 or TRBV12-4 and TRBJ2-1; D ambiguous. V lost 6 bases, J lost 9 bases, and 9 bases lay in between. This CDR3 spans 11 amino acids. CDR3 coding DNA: TGTGCCAGCAGCTTGGCGTCTGAGCAGTTCTTC. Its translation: CASSLASEQFF.